The TCR beta chain described here comes from a study of beta chain features in type 1 diabetes. Germline loops: CDR1 GTSNPN, CDR2 SVGIG (reference sequence). The CDR3 has 13 residues. Deletions cut 1 base from V and 3 bases from J, with 10 bases between. Every bit of the isolated RNA underwent reverse transcription, so sequencing read expressed TCRB transcripts. Clones were read by immunoSEQ multiplex PCR, and TCRdb kept only the in-frame ones, dropping some. Of around 340,000 clones listed, around a fifth are singletons. This clone occurred a few times. What it binds is not known. Study results and caveats: Shortening of TCRB CDR3s, moderate but significant, appeared in all four CD4+ subsets of Type 1 diabetes patients. Cells with high TCR expression could be over-represented when cDNA is sequenced. Naive, central memory and Treg TCRB repertoires appeared more alike in patients than in healthy donors.

The V gene is TRBV30, the J gene TRBJ2-7, with D perhaps TRBD1 (6 bases). This clonotype was obtained from a woman younger than 35 in good health. Sequencing used naive CD4+ T cells from blood. The CDR3 protein is CAWSGQVLYEQYF. CDR3 DNA: TGTGCCTGGAGTGGACAGGTCCTCTACGAGCAGTACTTC.